One and the same sample provided the 5 T cell receptor beta chains below, sequenced in a study of metastatic and nonmetastatic thyroid tumors. MiXCR reprocessed the PCR reads for TCRdb. The repertoire holds roughly 4,100 clones, 22% seen once, with around 8.2% in the top ten. All patients were untreated before thyroid surgery. Material for sequencing was tumor tissue. All receptors derive from a female donor with papillary thyroid cancer or a benign thyroid nodule (not recorded which). Some clones in this sample may be carry-over from other donors' samples.

The chain is built from TRBV7-8 and TRBJ1-2, with 9 bases lining up with TRBD1. The CDR3 runs to 17 residues. V lost 5 bases to trimming and J lost 2 bases; unmatched junction nucleotides: 12. CDR1 SGHVS and CDR2 FQNEAQ come from the germline V gene. The CDR3 sequence is CASSPGGRDRENYGYTF. In DNA, the CDR3 is TGTGCCAGCAGCCCAGGGGGCAGGGACAGGGAGAACTATGGCTACACCTTC.

This chain joins TRBV6-4 and TRBJ2-7, with TRBD2 identical over 8 bases. The CDR3 is 14 amino acids. The J segment lost 1 base and the V segment lost 8 bases, leaving 7 bases of the junction unmatched. Per germline, CDR1 MRHNA and CDR2 SNTAGT. CDR3 sequence reads: CASRAGGLSYEQYF. The CDR3 DNA reads as TGTGCCAGCCGGGCGGGAGGTCTTTCCTACGAGCAGTACTTC.

The V gene is TRBV19, the J gene TRBJ2-7; 7 bases map to TRBD2. With V trimmed by 3 bases and J by 0 bases, 8 bases remained unmatched. Germline V gene lookup returns CDR1 LNHDA and CDR2 SQIVND (reference sequence). There are 16 residues in the CDR3. The DNA of the CDR3 is TGTGCCAGTAGTATCGGCGGACCGGGGGGCTCCTACGAGCAGTACTTC. The encoded protein is CASSIGGPGGSYEQYF.

The gene calls are TRBV11-3 and TRBJ1-6; D gene unclear. V lost 2 bases to trimming and J lost 7 bases, with 9 bases between them. The V gene's germline CDR1 is SGHNT and CDR2 YENEEA. The CDR3 loop spans 14 amino acids. In nucleotides, the CDR3 is TGTGCCAGCAGCTTATACGCGGGAAATTCACCCCTCCACTTT. Protein sequence: CASSLYAGNSPLHF.

This chain uses TRBV28 with TRBJ2-7, with D tentatively TRBD1 (8 bases). This CDR3 comprises 14 residues. The germline V and J ends were trimmed by 5 bases and 4 bases, with 15 bases remaining between them. The germline V gene has CDR1 MDHEN and CDR2 SYDVKM. In nucleotides, the CDR3 is TGTGCCAGCAGTACAGGGGGGGGTGGGTACGAGCAGTACTTC. Translation gives CASSTGGGGYEQYF.